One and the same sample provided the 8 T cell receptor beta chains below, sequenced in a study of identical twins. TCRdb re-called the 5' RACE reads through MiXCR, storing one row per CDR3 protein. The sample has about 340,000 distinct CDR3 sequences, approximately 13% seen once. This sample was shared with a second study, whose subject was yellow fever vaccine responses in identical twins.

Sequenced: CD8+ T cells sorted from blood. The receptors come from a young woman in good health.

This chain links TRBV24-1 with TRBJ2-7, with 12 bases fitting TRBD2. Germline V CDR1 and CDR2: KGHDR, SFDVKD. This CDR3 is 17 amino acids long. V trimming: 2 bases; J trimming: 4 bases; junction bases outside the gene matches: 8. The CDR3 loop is CATSDSRTSGILYEQYF. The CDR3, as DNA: TGTGCCACCAGTGATTCCCGGACTAGCGGGATTCTGTACGAGCAGTACTTC.

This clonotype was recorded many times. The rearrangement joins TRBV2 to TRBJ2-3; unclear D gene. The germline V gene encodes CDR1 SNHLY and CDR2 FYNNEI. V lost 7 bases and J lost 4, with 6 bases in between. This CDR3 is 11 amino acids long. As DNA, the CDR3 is TGTGCCAGCATCCGAGCAGATACGCAGTATTTT. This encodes CASIRADTQYF.

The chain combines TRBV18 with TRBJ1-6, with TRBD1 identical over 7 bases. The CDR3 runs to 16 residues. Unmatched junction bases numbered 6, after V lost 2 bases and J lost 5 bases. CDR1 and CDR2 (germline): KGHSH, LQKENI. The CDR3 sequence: CASSPSAGTDNSPLHF. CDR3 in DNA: TGTGCCAGCTCACCATCGGCCGGGACAGATAATTCACCCCTCCACTTT. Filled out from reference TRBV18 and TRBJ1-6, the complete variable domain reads NAGVMQNPRHLVRRRGQEARLRCSPMKGHSHVYWYRQLPEEGLKFMVYLQKENIIDESGMPKERFSAEFPKEGPSILRIQQVVRGDSAAYFCASSPSAGTDNSPLHFGNGTRLTVT.

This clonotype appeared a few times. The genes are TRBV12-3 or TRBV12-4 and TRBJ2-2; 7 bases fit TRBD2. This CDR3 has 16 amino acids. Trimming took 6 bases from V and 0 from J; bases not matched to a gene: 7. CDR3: CASRVAGVTNTGELFF. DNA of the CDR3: TGTGCCAGCAGGGTAGCGGGCGTTACGAACACCGGGGAGCTGTTTTTT.

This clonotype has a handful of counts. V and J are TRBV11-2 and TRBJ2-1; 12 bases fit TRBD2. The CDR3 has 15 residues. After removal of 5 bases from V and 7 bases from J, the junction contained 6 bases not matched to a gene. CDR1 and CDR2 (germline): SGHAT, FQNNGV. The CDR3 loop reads CASSPGTSGFNEQFF. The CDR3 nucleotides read TGTGCCAGCAGCCCCGGGACTAGCGGGTTTAATGAGCAGTTCTTC.

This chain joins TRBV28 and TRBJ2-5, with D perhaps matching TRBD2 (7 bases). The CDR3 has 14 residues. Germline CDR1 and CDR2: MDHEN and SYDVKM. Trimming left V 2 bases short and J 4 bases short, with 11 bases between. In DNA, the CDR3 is TGTGCCAGCAGTTTAATTGGGGGGGCAGAGACCCAGTACTTC. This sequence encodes CASSLIGGAETQYF. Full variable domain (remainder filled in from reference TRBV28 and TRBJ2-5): DVKVTQSSRYLVKRTGEKVFLECVQDMDHENMFWYRQDPGLGLRLIYFSYDVKMKEKGDIPEGYSVSREKKERFSLILESASTNQTSMYLCASSLIGGAETQYFGPGTRLLVL.

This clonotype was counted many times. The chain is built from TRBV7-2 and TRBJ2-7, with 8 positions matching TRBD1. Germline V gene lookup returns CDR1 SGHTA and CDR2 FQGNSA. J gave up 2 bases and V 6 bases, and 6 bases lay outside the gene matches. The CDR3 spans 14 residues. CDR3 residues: CASRGGQDPYEQYV. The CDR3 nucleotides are TGTGCCAGCAGGGGGGGACAGGACCCCTACGAGCAGTACGTC.

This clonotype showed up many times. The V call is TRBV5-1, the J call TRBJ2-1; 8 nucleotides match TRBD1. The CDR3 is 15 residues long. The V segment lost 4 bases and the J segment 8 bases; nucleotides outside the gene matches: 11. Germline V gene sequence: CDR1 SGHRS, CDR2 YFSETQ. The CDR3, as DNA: TGCGCCAGCAGCCGTACAGGGGGGTCTGGGGATGAGCAGTTCTTC. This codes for CASSRTGGSGDEQFF.